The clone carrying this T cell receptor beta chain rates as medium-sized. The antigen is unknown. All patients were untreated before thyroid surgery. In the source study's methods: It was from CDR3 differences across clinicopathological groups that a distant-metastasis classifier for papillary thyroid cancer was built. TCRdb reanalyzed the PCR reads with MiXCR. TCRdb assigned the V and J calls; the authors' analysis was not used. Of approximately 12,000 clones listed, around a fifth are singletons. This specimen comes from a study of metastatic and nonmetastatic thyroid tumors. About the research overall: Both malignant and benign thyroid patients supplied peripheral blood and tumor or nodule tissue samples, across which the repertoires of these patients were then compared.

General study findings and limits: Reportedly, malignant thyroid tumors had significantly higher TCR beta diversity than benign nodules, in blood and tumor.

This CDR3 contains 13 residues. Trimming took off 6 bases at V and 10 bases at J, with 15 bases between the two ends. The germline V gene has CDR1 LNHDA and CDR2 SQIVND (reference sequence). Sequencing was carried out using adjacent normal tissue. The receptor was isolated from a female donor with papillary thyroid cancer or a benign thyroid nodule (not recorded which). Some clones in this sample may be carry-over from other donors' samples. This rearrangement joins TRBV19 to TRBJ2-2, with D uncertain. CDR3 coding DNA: TGTGCCAGTAGGACGACGGTTGGTTCGGAGCTGTTTTTT. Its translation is CASRTTVGSELFF.